This T cell receptor (beta chain) was found in a study of blood T cell repertoires in COVID-19. About the research overall: Donors in the United States, Italy and Spain gave samples during acute or convalescent COVID-19. Sources were T cells, B-cell-depleted T cells, or PBMCs; the material itself was cDNA or gDNA.

Participants came from about two dozen US areas, aged roughly 18 to 95 years. Within the 2 weeks before study entry, each person in the exposed group met a COVID-19 case. The CDR3 sequence is 16 residues long. V dropped 3 bases and J dropped 8; count of bases not matched to a gene: 10. Germline assignment: CDR1 SGHRS and CDR2 YFSETQ. Generated by immunoSEQ multiplex PCR, the TCRdb table keeps only in-frame clones and is missing some. The sample includes roughly 400,000 clones, 91% seen only once; the top ten take roughly 0.86%. The sequencing sample was made of PBMCs or T cells enriched from blood (not recorded which). The TCR comes from a woman in her 40s who had been exposed to COVID-19. The genes are TRBV5-1 and TRBJ1-4; TRBD1 matches at 10 bases. The CDR3 sequence is CASSSTRQGAGEKLFF. CDR3 nucleotides: TGCGCCAGCAGCTCGACTCGACAGGGGGCAGGCGAAAAACTGTTTTTT.